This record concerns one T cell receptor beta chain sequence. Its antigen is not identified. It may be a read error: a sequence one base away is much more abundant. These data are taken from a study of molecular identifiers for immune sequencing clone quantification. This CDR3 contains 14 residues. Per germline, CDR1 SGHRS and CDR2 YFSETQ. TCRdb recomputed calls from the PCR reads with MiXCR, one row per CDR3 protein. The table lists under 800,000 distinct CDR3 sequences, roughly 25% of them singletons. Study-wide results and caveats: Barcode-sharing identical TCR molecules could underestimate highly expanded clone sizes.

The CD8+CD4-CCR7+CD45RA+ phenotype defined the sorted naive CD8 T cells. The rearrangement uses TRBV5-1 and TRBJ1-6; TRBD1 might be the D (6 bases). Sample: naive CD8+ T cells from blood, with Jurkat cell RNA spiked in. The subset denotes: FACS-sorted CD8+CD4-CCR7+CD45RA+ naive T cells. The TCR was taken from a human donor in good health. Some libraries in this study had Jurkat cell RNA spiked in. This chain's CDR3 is CDSSLVTGNSPLHF. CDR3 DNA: TGCGACAGCAGCTTGGTGACAGGCAATTCACCCCTCCACTTT. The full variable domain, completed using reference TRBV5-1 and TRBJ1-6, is KAGVTQTPRYLIKTRGQQVTLSCSPISGHRSVSWYQQTPGQGLQFLFEYFSETQRNKGNFPGRFSGRQFSNSRSEMNVSTLELGDSALYLCDSSLVTGNSPLHFGNGTRLTVT.